This TCR beta chain was observed in a study of spatial heterogeneity in lung cancer. Whole-study findings and limits: Tumor mutation count correlated with how many alpha and beta TCRs expanded intratumorally.

TCRdb analysed the 5' RACE reads with MiXCR anew, one entry per CDR3 protein. The table records about 3,500 distinct CDR3 sequences, 15% of them present only once. The time point is: sample taken at primary tumor resection. Concerning this clonotype: The antigen remains undetermined. As an off-target read in a library built for alpha chains, this beta chain has a frequency of little significance.

This CDR3 is 20 amino acids long. Germline CDR1 reads DFQATT; CDR2 reads SNEGSKA (reference sequence). J gave up 7 bases and V 3 bases, and 25 bases lay outside the gene matches. This chain joins TRBV20-1 and TRBJ1-4; TRBD1 matches at 8 bases. The specimen comprised lung tumor tissue, sampled at surgery. This receptor was obtained from a female donor with early-stage non-small cell lung cancer. The CDR3 bases are TGCAGTGCTAGGCCCCGCGAGACAGGGGAGGCTGTTCGTGGCATTGAAAAACTGTTTTTT. Translation: CSARPRETGEAVRGIEKLFF.